Below, 9 T cell receptor beta chains from the same sample are listed, as sequenced in a study of Graves' ophthalmopathy and Graves' hyperthyroidism. Amplification targeted the TCR beta CDR3 regions, with RNA transcripts as the source material. Second-round multiplex PCR came after first-round RT-PCR with HTBI primers. MiXCR, run by TCRdb on the multiplex PCR reads, gives a single entry per CDR3 protein. Of about 500,000 distinct CDR3 sequences in the sample, approximately 37% were seen once. Source material: peripheral blood or thyroid tissue (not recorded which). All receptors come from an adult man with Graves' hyperthyroidism.

The table lists this clonotype with many counts. DNA of the CDR3: TGTGCCAGCAGCTTATCACCCCTGGGCACCGGGGAGCTGTTTTTT. Its translation: CASSLSPLGTGELFF. The chain couples TRBV7-3 to TRBJ2-2; no clear D gene. Germline-derived CDR1 and CDR2 are SGHTA and FQGTGA. Trimming took 2 bases from V and 4 from J, leaving 11 bases between them. CDR3 length: 15 residues.

Points on this clonotype: A much larger clone lies one base from this, so it may be a read error. The rearrangement links TRBV10-1 to TRBJ1-5; unclear D gene. Looked up from germline, CDR1 is WNHNN and CDR2 is SYGVQD (reference sequence). The length of the CDR3 is 15 residues. CDR3 region: CAGSDRILSNQPQHF. CDR3 coding DNA: TGCGCCGGCAGTGATAGAATCCTTAGCAATCAGCCCCAGCATTTT.

This clonotype was detected ten times or more. The CDR3 loop reads CASSIVPGYEQYF. For the CDR3, the DNA is TGTGCCAGTAGTATAGTCCCAGGCTACGAGCAGTACTTC. This chain joins TRBV19 and TRBJ2-7; no clear D. Trimming removed 1 base from V and 3 bases from J, with 7 bases in between. Germline CDR1 reads LNHDA; CDR2 reads SQIVND (reference sequence). This CDR3 is built from 13 residues.

V and J are TRBV29-1 and TRBJ1-1, with TRBD1 as a possible D gene (6 bases). This CDR3 region has 15 residues. Germline V gene lookup returns CDR1 SQVTM and CDR2 ANQGSEA. The V and J ends lost 4 bases and 4 bases respectively, with 19 bases between them. The CDR3 protein is CSVALLDRMITEAFF. Here the CDR3 DNA reads TGCAGCGTTGCCCTACTCGACAGGATGATCACTGAAGCTTTCTTT.

The chain recombines TRBV7-6 with TRBJ2-7; D is unclear. The V end was cut by 5 bases, the J end by 0 bases, with 14 bases between. This CDR3 has 15 residues. Looked up from germline, CDR1 is SGHVS and CDR2 is FNYEAQ. Here the CDR3 DNA reads TGTGCCAGCAGCGTACGAACAGTCAACTCCTACGAGCAGTACTTC. Amino acids: CASSVRTVNSYEQYF.

This chain joins TRBV7-9 and TRBJ2-7, with TRBD2 matching 15 bases. The germline gives CDR1 SEHNR, CDR2 FQNEAQ (reference sequence). This CDR3 contains 15 residues. After removal of 3 bases from V and 7 bases from J, the junction contained 4 bases not matched to a gene. The CDR3 DNA is TGTGCCAGCAGCTTCCCGGGACTAGCGGGAGGTGAGCAGTACTTC. This gives the protein CASSFPGLAGGEQYF.

In this sample, this clonotype turned up many times. This chain connects TRBV7-2 to TRBJ1-3; unclear D gene. Deletions cut 3 bases from V and 0 bases from J, with 6 bases between. The CDR3 has 14 amino acids. The germline CDR1 and CDR2 sequences are SGHTA and FQGNSA. The CDR3 nucleotides are TGTGCCAGCAGCTTTACCCTCTCTGGAAACACCATATATTTT. Protein sequence: CASSFTLSGNTIYF.

As concerns this clonotype: As the CDR3 is not closed by the conserved phenylalanine or tryptophan, this likely results from a read error. The rearrangement joins TRBV29-1 to TRBJ1-2, with a weak D call TRBD1 (6 bases). The CDR3 extends over 13 amino acids. The germline V gene has CDR1 SQVTM and CDR2 ANQGSEA. The V end was cut by 6 bases, the J end by 6 bases, with 17 bases between. The CDR3 region has the DNA TGCAGCGTAGCCGCGGGACATGCCGATGGCTACACCCTC. Translating gives CSVAAGHADGYTL.

The chain carries TRBV10-3 and TRBJ2-7; unclear D gene. This CDR3 is built from 11 residues. Between the trimmed V and J ends, which lost 6 bases and 2 bases, there was a span of 5 bases. CDR1 ENHRY and CDR2 SYGVKD come from the germline V gene. The CDR3 is CAIRTTYEQYF. The CDR3 DNA sequence: TGTGCCATCAGGACAACCTACGAGCAGTACTTC.